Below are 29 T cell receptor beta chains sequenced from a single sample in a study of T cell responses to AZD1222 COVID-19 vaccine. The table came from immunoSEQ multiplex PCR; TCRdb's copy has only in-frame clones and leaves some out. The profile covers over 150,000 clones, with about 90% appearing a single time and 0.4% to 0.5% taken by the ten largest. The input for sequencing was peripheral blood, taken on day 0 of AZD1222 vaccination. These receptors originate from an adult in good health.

The CDR3 DNA follows: TGTGCCAGTAGTATTGAGGTCAGGCGGGAGCAGTACTTC. Translating gives CASSIEVRREQYF. The V and J genes are TRBV19 and TRBJ2-7; no clear D gene. This CDR3 region has 13 residues. V shed 3 bases and J shed 7 bases, with 13 bases lying between them. CDR1 is LNHDA, CDR2 SQIVND, per germline (reference sequence).

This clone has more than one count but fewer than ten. In DNA form, the CDR3 reads TGTGCCAGCAGTTTATCGCCGGACCCAGACGATGAGCAGTTCTTC. Translation: CASSLSPDPDDEQFF. The chain uses TRBV27 and TRBJ2-1; the D is unclear. This CDR3 contains 15 residues. The germline gives CDR1 MNHEY, CDR2 SMNVEV (reference sequence). V was shortened by 0 bases and J by 8 bases, with 14 bases between the two germline ends.

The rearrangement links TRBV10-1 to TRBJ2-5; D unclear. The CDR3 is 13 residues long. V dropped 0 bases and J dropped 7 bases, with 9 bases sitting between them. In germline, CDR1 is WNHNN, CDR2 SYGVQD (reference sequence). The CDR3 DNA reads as TGCGCCAGCAGTGAGTCGATAGTGGGGACCCAGTACTTC. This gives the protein CASSESIVGTQYF.

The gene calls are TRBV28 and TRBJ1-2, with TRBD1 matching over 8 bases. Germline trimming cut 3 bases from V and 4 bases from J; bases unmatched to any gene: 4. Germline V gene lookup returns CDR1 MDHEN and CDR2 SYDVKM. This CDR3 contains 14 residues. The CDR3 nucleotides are TGTGCCAGCAGTTTTCTCACAGGGGGCTATGGCTACACCTTC. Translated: CASSFLTGGYGYTF.

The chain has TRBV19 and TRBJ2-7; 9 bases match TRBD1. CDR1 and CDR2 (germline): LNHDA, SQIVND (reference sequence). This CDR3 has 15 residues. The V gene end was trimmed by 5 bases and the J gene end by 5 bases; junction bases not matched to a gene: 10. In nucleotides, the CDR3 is TGTGCCAGTAGTGTTCTCCGGGACAGGGTCAACGAGCAGTACTTC. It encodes CASSVLRDRVNEQYF. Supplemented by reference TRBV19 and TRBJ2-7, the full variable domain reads DGGITQSPKYLFRKEGQNVTLSCEQNLNHDAMYWYRQDPGQGLRLIYYSQIVNDFQKGDIAEGYSVSREKKESFPLTVTSAQKNPTAFYLCASSVLRDRVNEQYFGPGTRLTVT.

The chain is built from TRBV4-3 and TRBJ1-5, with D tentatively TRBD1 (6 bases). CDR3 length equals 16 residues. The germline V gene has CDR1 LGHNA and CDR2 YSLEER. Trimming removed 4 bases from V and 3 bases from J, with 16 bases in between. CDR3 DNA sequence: TGCGCCAGCAGCCCAGACAGGTCCCAGTACAATCAGCCCCAGCATTTT. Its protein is CASSPDRSQYNQPQHF.

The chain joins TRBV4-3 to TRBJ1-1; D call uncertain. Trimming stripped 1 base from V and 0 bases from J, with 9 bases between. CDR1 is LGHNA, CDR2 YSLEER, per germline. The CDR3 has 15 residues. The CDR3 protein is CASSQARYMNTEAFF. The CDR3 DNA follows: TGCGCCAGCAGCCAAGCAAGGTACATGAACACTGAAGCTTTCTTT.

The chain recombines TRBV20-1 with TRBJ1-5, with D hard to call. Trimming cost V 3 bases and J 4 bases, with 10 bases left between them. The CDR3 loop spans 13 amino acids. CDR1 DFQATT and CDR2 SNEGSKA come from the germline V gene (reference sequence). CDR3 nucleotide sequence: TGCAGTGCTAGTCAACAAATTAATCAGCCCCAGCATTTT. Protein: CSASQQINQPQHF.

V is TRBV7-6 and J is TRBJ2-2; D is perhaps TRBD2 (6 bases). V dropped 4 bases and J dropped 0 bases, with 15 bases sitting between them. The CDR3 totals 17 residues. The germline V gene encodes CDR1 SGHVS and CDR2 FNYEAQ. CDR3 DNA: TGTGCCAGCAGCTCCCCCCTGGGGGGTGCGAACACCGGGGAGCTGTTTTTT. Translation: CASSSPLGGANTGELFF.

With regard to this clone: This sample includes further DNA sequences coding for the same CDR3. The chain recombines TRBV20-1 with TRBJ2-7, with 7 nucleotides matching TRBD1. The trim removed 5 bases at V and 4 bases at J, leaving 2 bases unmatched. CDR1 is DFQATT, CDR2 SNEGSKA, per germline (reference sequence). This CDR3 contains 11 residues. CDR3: CSAWTGYEQYF. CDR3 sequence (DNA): TGCAGTGCTTGGACAGGTTACGAGCAGTACTTC.

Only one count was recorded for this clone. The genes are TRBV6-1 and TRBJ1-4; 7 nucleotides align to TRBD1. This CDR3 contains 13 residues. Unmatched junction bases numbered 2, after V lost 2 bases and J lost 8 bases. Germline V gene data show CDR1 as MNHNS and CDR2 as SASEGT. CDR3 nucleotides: TGTGCCAGCAGTGAAAAGGACAGGGAAAAACTGTTTTTT. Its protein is CASSEKDREKLFF.

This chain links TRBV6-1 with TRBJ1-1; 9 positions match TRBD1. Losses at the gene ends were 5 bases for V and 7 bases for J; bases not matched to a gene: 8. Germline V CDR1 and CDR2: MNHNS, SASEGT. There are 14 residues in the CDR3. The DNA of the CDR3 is TGTGCCAGCAGTACGGACAGGGGTTTGGATGAAGCTTTCTTT. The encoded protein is CASSTDRGLDEAFF.

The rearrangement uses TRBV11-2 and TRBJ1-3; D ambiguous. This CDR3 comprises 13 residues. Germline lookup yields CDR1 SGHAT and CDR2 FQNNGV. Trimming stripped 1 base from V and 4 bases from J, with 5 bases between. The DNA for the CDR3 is TGTGCCAGCAGCTTAGCGGGGGGAAACACCATATATTTT. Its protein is CASSLAGGNTIYF. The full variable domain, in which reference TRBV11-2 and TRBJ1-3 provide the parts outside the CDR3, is EAGVAQSPRYKIIEKRQSVAFWCNPISGHATLYWYQQILGQGPKLLIQFQNNGVVDDSQLPKDRFSAERLKGVDSTLKIQPAKLEDSAVYLCASSLAGGNTIYFGEGSWLTVV.

The CDR3 sequence: CASSQGKVTGVGRAFF. The CDR3 DNA follows: TGTGCCAGCAGCCAAGGAAAGGTCACAGGCGTAGGAAGGGCTTTCTTT. V is TRBV3-1 (or the pseudogene TRBV3-2) and J is TRBJ1-1; D perhaps matches TRBD1 (5 bases). The CDR3 sequence is 16 residues long. Trimming cost V 1 base and J 11 bases, with 23 bases left between them. Germline V gene data show CDR1 as LGHDT and CDR2 as YNNKEL (reference sequence).

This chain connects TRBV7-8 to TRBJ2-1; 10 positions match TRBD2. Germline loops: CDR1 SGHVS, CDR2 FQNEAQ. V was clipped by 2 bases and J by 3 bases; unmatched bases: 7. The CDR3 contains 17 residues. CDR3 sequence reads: CASSLMSGGASYNEQFF. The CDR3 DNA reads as TGTGCCAGCAGCTTAATGAGCGGGGGGGCCAGCTACAATGAGCAGTTCTTC. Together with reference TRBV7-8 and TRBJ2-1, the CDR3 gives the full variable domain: GAGVSQSPRYKVAKRGQDVALRCDPISGHVSLFWYQQALGQGPEFLTYFQNEAQLDKSGLPSDRFFAERPEGSVSTLKIQRTQQEDSAVYLCASSLMSGGASYNEQFFGPGTRLTVL.

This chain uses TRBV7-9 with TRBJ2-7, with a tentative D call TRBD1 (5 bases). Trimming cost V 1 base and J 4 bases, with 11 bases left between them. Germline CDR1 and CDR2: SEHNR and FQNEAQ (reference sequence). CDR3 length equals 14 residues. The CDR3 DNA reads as TGTGCCAGCAGCTTAGAGGGGTGGCTATACGAGCAGTACTTC. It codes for CASSLEGWLYEQYF.

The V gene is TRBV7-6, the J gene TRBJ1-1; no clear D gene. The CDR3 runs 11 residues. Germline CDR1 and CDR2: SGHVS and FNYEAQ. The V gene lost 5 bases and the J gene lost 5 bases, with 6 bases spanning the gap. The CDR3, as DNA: TGTGCCAGCAGCCCGCAAACTGAAGCTTTCTTT. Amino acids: CASSPQTEAFF. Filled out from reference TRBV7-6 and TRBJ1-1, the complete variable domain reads GAGVSQSPRYKVTKRGQDVALRCDPISGHVSLYWYRQALGQGPEFLTYFNYEAQQDKSGLPNDRFSAERPEGSISTLTIQRTEQRDSAMYRCASSPQTEAFFGQGTRLTVV.

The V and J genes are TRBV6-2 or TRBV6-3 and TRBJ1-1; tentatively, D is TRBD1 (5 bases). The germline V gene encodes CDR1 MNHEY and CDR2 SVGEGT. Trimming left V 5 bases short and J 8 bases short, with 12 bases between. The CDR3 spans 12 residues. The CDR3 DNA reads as TGTGCCAGCAGTAAAGACTGGGGGGAAGCTTTCTTT. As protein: CASSKDWGEAFF.

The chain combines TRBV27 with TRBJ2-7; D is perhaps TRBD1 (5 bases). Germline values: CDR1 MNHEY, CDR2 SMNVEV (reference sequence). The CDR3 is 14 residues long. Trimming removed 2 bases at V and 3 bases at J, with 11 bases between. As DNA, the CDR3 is TGTGCCAGCAGTTTAGACAGTGGTAGCTACGAGCAGTACTTC. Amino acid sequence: CASSLDSGSYEQYF.

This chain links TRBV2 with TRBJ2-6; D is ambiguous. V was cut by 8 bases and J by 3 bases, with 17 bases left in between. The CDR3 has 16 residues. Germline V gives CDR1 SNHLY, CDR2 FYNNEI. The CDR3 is CASPEVVGFGANVLTF. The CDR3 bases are TGTGCCAGCCCGGAAGTGGTGGGGTTTGGGGCCAACGTCCTGACTTTC. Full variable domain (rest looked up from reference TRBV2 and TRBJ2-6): EPEVTQTPSHQVTQMGQEVILRCVPISNHLYFYWYRQILGQKVEFLVSFYNNEISEKSEIFDDQFSVERPDGSNFTLKIRSTKLEDSAMYFCASPEVVGFGANVLTFGAGSRLTVL.

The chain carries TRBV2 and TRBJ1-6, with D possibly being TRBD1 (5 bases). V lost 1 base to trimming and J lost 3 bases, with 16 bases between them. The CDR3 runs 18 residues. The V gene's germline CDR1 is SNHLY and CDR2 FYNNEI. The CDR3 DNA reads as TGTGCCAGCAGTGAAGGATGGGCAGGGCTTTTCTATAATTCACCCCTCCACTTT. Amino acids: CASSEGWAGLFYNSPLHF.

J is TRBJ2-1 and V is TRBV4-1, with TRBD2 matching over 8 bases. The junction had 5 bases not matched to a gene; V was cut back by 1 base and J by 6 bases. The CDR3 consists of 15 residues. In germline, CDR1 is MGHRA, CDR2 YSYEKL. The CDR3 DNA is TGCGCCAGCAGCCAAGGGGCGCTAGCGGGCAATGAGCAGTTCTTC. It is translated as CASSQGALAGNEQFF.

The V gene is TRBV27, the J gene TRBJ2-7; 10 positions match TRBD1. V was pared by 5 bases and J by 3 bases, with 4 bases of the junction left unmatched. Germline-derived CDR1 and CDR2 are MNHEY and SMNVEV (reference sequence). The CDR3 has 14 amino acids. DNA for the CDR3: TGTGCCAGCAGTGGACAGGGGGGAATCTACGAGCAGTACTTC. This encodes CASSGQGGIYEQYF.

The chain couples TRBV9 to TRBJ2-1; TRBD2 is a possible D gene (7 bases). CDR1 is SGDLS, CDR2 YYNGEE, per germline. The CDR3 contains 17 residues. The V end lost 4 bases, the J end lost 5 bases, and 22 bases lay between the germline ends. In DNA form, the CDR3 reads TGTGCCAGCAGCCCCCAGTCAAGGGGGGGGAGCAACAATGAGCAGTTCTTC. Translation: CASSPQSRGGSNNEQFF.

As DNA, the CDR3 is TGTGCCAGCAGTTTCCGGGACAGAGAGACCCAGTACTTC. This translates into CASSFRDRETQYF. The chain carries TRBV12-3 or TRBV12-4 and TRBJ2-5; 7 nucleotides line up with TRBD1. Trimming at V came to 3 bases and at J to 4 bases, leaving 2 bases not matched to a gene. The length of the CDR3 is 13 residues.

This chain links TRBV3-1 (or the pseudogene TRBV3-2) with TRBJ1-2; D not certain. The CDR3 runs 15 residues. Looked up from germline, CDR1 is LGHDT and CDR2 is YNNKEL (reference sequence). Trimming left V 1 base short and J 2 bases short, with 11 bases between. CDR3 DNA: TGTGCCAGCAGCCAAGTGGGCCGTCCGAACTATGGCTACACCTTC. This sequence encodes CASSQVGRPNYGYTF.

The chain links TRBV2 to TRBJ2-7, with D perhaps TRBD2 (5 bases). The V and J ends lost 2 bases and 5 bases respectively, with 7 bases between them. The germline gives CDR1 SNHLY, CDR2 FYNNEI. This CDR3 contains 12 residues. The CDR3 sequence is CASSERGNEQYF. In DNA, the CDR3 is TGTGCCAGCAGTGAACGGGGTAACGAGCAGTACTTC.

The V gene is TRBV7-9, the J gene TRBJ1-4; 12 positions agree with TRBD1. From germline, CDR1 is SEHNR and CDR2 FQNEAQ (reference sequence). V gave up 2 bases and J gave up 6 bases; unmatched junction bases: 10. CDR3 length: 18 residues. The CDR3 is CASSLSGTGGGLDEKLFF. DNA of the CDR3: TGTGCCAGCAGCTTATCCGGGACAGGGGGCGGTCTGGATGAAAAACTGTTTTTT.

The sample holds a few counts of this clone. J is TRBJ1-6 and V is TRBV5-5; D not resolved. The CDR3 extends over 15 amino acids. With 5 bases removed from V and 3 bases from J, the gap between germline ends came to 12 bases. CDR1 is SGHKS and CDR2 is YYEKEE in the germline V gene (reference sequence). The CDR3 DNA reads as TGTGCCAGCAGTTTTAACGACATCTATAATTCACCCCTCCACTTT. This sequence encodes CASSFNDIYNSPLHF.